One and the same sample provided the 4 T cell receptor beta chains below, sequenced in a study of blood T cell repertoires in COVID-19. Method: immunoSEQ multiplex PCR; TCRdb's copy keeps in-frame clones and lacks some. Among about 83,000 clones listed, roughly 90% were seen once. Sequenced material: peripheral blood. The receptors come from a woman aged 45 to 65 with active or convalescent COVID-19.

J is TRBJ1-2 and V is TRBV5-4; 8 bases line up with TRBD1. J was trimmed by 4 bases and V by 4 bases; bases with no gene match: 9. CDR3 length: 15 residues. CDR1 is SGHNT and CDR2 is YYREEE in the germline V gene (reference sequence). The CDR3, as DNA: TGTGCCAGCAGCCTGCCAGGGGGCGCCGGCTATGGCTACACCTTC. It yields the protein CASSLPGGAGYGYTF.

The V gene is TRBV27, the J gene TRBJ2-7; 10 bases match TRBD1. V lost 6 bases to trimming and J lost 5 bases; unmatched junction nucleotides: 7. The CDR3 is 14 residues long. CDR1 is MNHEY and CDR2 is SMNVEV in the germline V gene (reference sequence). The CDR3 DNA is TGTGCCAGCAGACGACAGGGGGCGAATAACGAGCAGTACTTC. It yields the protein CASRRQGANNEQYF.

The chain combines TRBV5-6 with TRBJ1-2; perhaps TRBD1 as D (6 bases). CDR1 and CDR2 (germline): SGHDT, YYEEEE. V dropped 5 bases and J dropped 3 bases, with 11 bases sitting between them. CDR3 length: 13 residues. The CDR3 DNA reads as TGTGCCAGCAGAGAACCAGGGGACTATGGCTACACCTTC. It specifies CASREPGDYGYTF.

The V gene is TRBV7-3, the J gene TRBJ2-2, with 7 bases that match TRBD1. The CDR3 loop spans 14 amino acids. Germline CDR1 SGHTA, CDR2 FQGTGA. The ends lost 4 bases at V and 6 bases at J; junction bases unmatched: 5. The DNA of the CDR3 is TGTGCCAGCAGCTCTGGGACAGCTCCCGGGGAGCTGTTTTTT. Its translation is CASSSGTAPGELFF.